The clone carrying this TCR beta chain was seen only a few times. Each CDR3 protein is one row after TCRdb ran MiXCR on the RT-PCR reads. The sample lists hundreds of thousands of distinct CDR3 sequences; over 9.5% were seen once. The data are from a study of response to subunit inactivated influenza vaccine. Germline-derived CDR1 and CDR2 are SGHRS and YFSETQ. The V segment lost 2 bases and the J segment 6 bases; nucleotides outside the gene matches: 11. The CDR3 spans 18 residues. The input for sequencing was PBMCs from blood, taken on the day of vaccination. This chain connects TRBV5-1 to TRBJ1-4; the match to TRBD1 covers 12 bases. The clonotype originates from a man over 45 who received an inactivated influenza vaccine. Written as DNA, the CDR3 is TGCGCCAGCAGCTTTCGTCCCGGGACAGGGGGCGCCGATGAAAAACTGTTTTTT. It yields the protein CASSFRPGTGGADEKLFF.